This T cell receptor (beta chain) was captured in a study of CD8 T cells in Susac syndrome. Study-wide points: The CD4+ T cell repertoires of Susac syndrome were found to show no clonal expansion.

Notes on this clonotype: What it recognizes is unknown.

About 0.5 to 1 ug RNA was reverse transcribed with random hexamers. Amplification of the TCR beta CDR3 was carried out by immunoSEQ multiplex PCR, which spanned a total of 54 Vbeta and 13 Jbeta segments. TCRdb reprocessed the immunoSEQ multiplex PCR reads via MiXCR and lists one record per CDR3 protein. The sample has more than 200,000 distinct CDR3 sequences; over 90% are singletons. The ends lost 6 bases at V and 1 base at J; junction bases unmatched: 2. The CDR3 spans 14 residues. In germline, CDR1 is SGHTA, CDR2 FQGNSA. This clonotype was sampled from a human donor with Susac syndrome. Sequencing was carried out using CD4+ T cells from PBMCs. The rearrangement uses TRBV7-2 and TRBJ2-3; 9 positions match TRBD2. CDR3 bases: TGTGCCAGCAGTCTAGCGGGGCGCACAGATACGCAGTATTTT. It is translated as CASSLAGRTDTQYF.